The clone carrying this T cell receptor beta chain was observed a single time. The target antigen is unknown. Relative to the germline gene, one junction end is altered; a read error may explain this. These data originate in a study of blood T cells in healthy people across ages. Next came a second PCR, run for about 6 to 12 cycles, which used a sample-barcoded 5' primer along with a J-beta primer mix. MiXCR, run by TCRdb on the 5' RACE reads, gives a single entry per CDR3 protein. This table has some 1.1 million distinct CDR3 sequences, roughly two fifths appearing once. This CDR3 is 14 amino acids long. The germline V gene has CDR1 SGDLS and CDR2 YYNGEE. A minimum of 6 micrograms of total RNA was extracted per sample. Study outcomes and limitations: With age, beta diversity per million T cells declined roughly linearly, significantly by 40. Greater diversity and more naive CD4+ cells were seen in long-lived donors than in aged donors.

The rearrangement links TRBV9 to TRBJ1-2, with D unclear. This clonotype was obtained from a man younger than 30 in good health. Specimen: blood. DNA of the CDR3: TGTGGCAGCAGCGTCGGCAGAGCCAACTATGGCTACACCTTC. This encodes CGSSVGRANYGYTF.